This T cell receptor (beta chain) was sequenced during a study of beta chain features in type 1 diabetes. Whole-study context: Age, gender, cell numbers and subset yield matched between patients and controls. Study-wide points: Researchers report that Type 1 diabetes patients had moderately but significantly shorter TCRB CDR3s across all four CD4+ subsets. Comparison showed that naive, central memory and Treg TCRB repertoires appeared more similar among patients than among healthy donors.

Expressed TCRB transcripts were sequenced because the entire RNA isolate underwent reverse transcription. The table came from immunoSEQ multiplex PCR; TCRdb's copy has only in-frame clones and leaves some out. The data hold 330,000 or so clones, with around 19% observed a single time. There are a few counts of this clone. The antigen is unknown. V shed 4 bases and J shed 3 bases, with 4 bases lying between them. The CDR3 has 12 amino acids. CDR1 and CDR2 (germline): SGHRS, YFSETQ. The TCR originated in a woman between 18 and 29 years old in good health. The chain links TRBV5-1 to TRBJ2-2; D not certain. Sequencing was carried out using naive CD4+ T cells from blood. CDR3 region: CASSRDTGELFF. CDR3 DNA sequence: TGCGCCAGCAGCCGGGACACCGGGGAGCTGTTTTTT.